Presented here are 18 T cell receptor beta chains from one specimen sequenced in a study of cytomegalovirus exposure and HLA in healthy donors. PCR employed 60 Vbeta and 13 Jbeta primers. TCRdb keeps only in-frame clones here, not all; method: immunoSEQ multiplex PCR. The sample contains about 190,000 clones, 65% to 85% of which appear only once. Sequencing used PBMCs. The source is a woman aged 18-30 years in good health and CMV-seronegative.

The V gene is TRBV29-1, the J gene TRBJ1-4; TRBD1 matches 7 bases. Germline CDR1 SQVTM, CDR2 ANQGSEA. The CDR3 covers 12 residues. Trimming cost V 7 bases and J 8 bases; bases outside gene matches: 7. The CDR3 coding sequence is TGCAGCGCCGACGGACAGGAAGAAAAACTGTTTTTT. Translating it yields CSADGQEEKLFF.

This clone was seen just once. The rearrangement links TRBV13 to TRBJ2-2; 10 bases agree with TRBD2. The trim removed 4 bases at V and 7 bases at J, leaving 6 bases unmatched. Per germline, CDR1 PRHDT and CDR2 FYEKMQ (reference sequence). This CDR3 has 15 residues. The CDR3 loop reads CASSSSGLASGELFF. The CDR3 coding sequence is TGTGCCAGCAGCTCATCGGGACTAGCGAGCGGGGAGCTGTTTTTT.

Regarding this clone: At the DNA level, this CDR3 is encoded by other sequences in the same sample as well. The chain joins TRBV19 to TRBJ2-2; 7 nucleotides line up with TRBD2. Germline-derived CDR1 and CDR2 are LNHDA and SQIVND (reference sequence). V was clipped by 9 bases and J by 6 bases; unmatched bases: 1. The CDR3 totals 11 residues. The CDR3 reads CASRGAGELFF. CDR3 coding DNA: TGTGCCAGCCGGGGGGCCGGGGAGCTGTTTTTT.

The chain carries TRBV6-5 and TRBJ2-5; 7 positions agree with TRBD2. The germline CDR1 and CDR2 sequences are MNHEY and SVGAGI. After removal of 1 base from V and 1 base from J, the junction contained 3 bases not matched to a gene. This CDR3 is built from 15 residues. For the CDR3, the DNA is TGTGCCAGCAGTTACTATGGGGGGGTCCAAGAGACCCAGTACTTC. Its protein product is CASSYYGGVQETQYF.

Comments on this clone: A read error may account for a junction end that differs from germline. The chain combines TRBV7-7 with TRBJ1-2; weak D call: TRBD1 (5 bases). This CDR3 spans 16 amino acids. Germline loops: CDR1 SSHAT, CDR2 FNYEAQ (reference sequence). The DNA for the CDR3 is TGTGCTAGCAGCCCACGAGTGGGTTACAGGCCGGGCGGCTACACCTTC. It encodes CASSPRVGYRPGGYTF.

The rearrangement uses TRBV4-2 and TRBJ2-7; D gene uncertain. Looked up from germline, CDR1 is LGHNA and CDR2 is YNFKEQ. V shed 1 base and J shed 5 bases, with 12 bases lying between them. The CDR3 length is 14 residues. CDR3 region: CASSQVLEQDEQYF. CDR3 coding DNA: TGTGCCAGCAGCCAAGTCCTAGAGCAAGACGAGCAGTACTTC.

V gene TRBV2 combines with J gene TRBJ2-7; D is possibly TRBD1 (6 bases). The CDR3 runs 12 residues. The V gene's germline CDR1 is SNHLY and CDR2 FYNNEI. Trimming pared 6 bases from V and 3 bases from J, leaving 9 bases between. The CDR3 nucleotides are TGTGCCAGCAGGGTACAGGGCTACGAGCAGTACTTC. Encoded protein: CASRVQGYEQYF.

The chain couples TRBV9 to TRBJ1-2; TRBD1 might be the D (6 bases). Trimming stripped 0 bases from V and 8 bases from J, with 14 bases between. The CDR3 extends over 14 amino acids. From germline, CDR1 is SGDLS and CDR2 YYNGEE. CDR3 region: CASSVANRVGGYTF. The CDR3 DNA reads as TGTGCCAGCAGCGTAGCCAACAGGGTTGGGGGCTACACCTTC.

The chain carries TRBV10-2 and TRBJ2-1, with 11 bases identical to TRBD2. V was clipped by 0 bases and J by 9 bases; unmatched bases: 4. The CDR3 has 15 residues. Per germline, CDR1 WSHSY and CDR2 SAAADI. As DNA, the CDR3 is TGCGCCAGCAGTGAGTCCGGGACTAGCGGAACTGAGCAGTTCTTC. Protein: CASSESGTSGTEQFF.

The chain uses TRBV6-8 and TRBJ2-5; 12 bases align to TRBD2. The CDR3 extends over 18 amino acids. Germline loops: CDR1 MNHGY, CDR2 SAAAGT. The ends lost 0 bases at V and 3 bases at J; junction bases unmatched: 8. CDR3 DNA: TGTGCCAGCAGTTACTCGGAGTCTAGCGGGAGGGGGGAAGAGACCCAGTACTTC. Protein sequence: CASSYSESSGRGEETQYF.

V is TRBV9 and J is TRBJ2-2; the D gene is possibly TRBD1 (6 bases). Germline V gene data show CDR1 as SGDLS and CDR2 as YYNGEE. The V and J ends lost 0 bases and 0 bases respectively, with 12 bases between them. This CDR3 comprises 17 residues. CDR3 residues: CASSVVWGLTNTGELFF. The CDR3 DNA follows: TGTGCCAGCAGCGTAGTATGGGGGCTGACGAACACCGGGGAGCTGTTTTTT.

CDR3 residues: CASSQLAGVHEQFF. As DNA, the CDR3 is TGTGCCAGCAGCCAATTAGCGGGAGTACATGAGCAGTTCTTC. The rearrangement uses TRBV14 and TRBJ2-1; 9 bases align to TRBD2. The CDR3 loop spans 14 amino acids. The germline gives CDR1 SGHDN, CDR2 FVKESK. J gave up 8 bases and V 2 bases, and 4 bases lay outside the gene matches.

The chain uses TRBV29-1 and TRBJ1-1; 8 positions match TRBD1. The CDR3 is 13 amino acids. Trimming took 5 bases from V and 1 from J; bases not matched to a gene: 3. From germline, CDR1 is SQVTM and CDR2 ANQGSEA. The CDR3 protein is CSVSRGPNTEAFF. As DNA, the CDR3 is TGCAGCGTTTCCAGGGGGCCGAACACTGAAGCTTTCTTT. Looking up the rest from reference TRBV29-1 and TRBJ1-1 gives the full variable domain: SAVISQKPSRDICQRGTSLTIQCQVDSQVTMMFWYRQQPGQSLTLIATANQGSEATYESGFVIDKFPISRPNLTFSTLTVSNMSPEDSSIYLCSVSRGPNTEAFFGQGTRLTVV.

The rearrangement links TRBV28 to TRBJ1-6; 9 bases agree with TRBD1. The CDR3 is made up of 15 amino acids. Trimming at V came to 8 bases and at J to 6 bases, leaving 8 bases not matched to a gene. Germline assignment: CDR1 MDHEN and CDR2 SYDVKM. CDR3 sequence (DNA): TGTGCCAGCTCCTGGGGGACAGGGCGTAATTCACCCCTCCACTTT. It specifies CASSWGTGRNSPLHF.

V is TRBV7-2 and J is TRBJ1-1; D gene unclear. This CDR3 spans 14 amino acids. V lost 5 bases to trimming and J lost 9 bases, with 19 bases between them. Germline CDR1 is SGHTA and CDR2 is FQGNSA. The DNA of the CDR3 is TGTGCCAGCAGCCAAATCACGGGGAGGGCGAAAGCTTTCTTT. Its translation is CASSQITGRAKAFF.

The V and J genes are TRBV25-1 and TRBJ2-3; maybe TRBD1 (5 bases). CDR3 size: 12 residues. V gave up 6 bases and J gave up 3 bases, with 7 bases separating them. Germline V gives CDR1 MGHDK, CDR2 SYGVNS. The CDR3 DNA reads as TGTGCCAGCAGGACAGAAACAGATACGCAGTATTTT. Its protein product is CASRTETDTQYF.

This clone was recorded only once. This rearrangement joins TRBV5-1 to TRBJ1-2; the match to TRBD1 covers 7 bases. The CDR3 length is 13 residues. V shed 4 bases, J shed 6 bases, and the junction held 6 bases outside the gene matches. Germline assignment: CDR1 SGHRS and CDR2 YFSETQ. Written as DNA, the CDR3 is TGCGCCAGCAGCCGGACAGGTGGGGATGGCTACACCTTC. Its translation is CASSRTGGDGYTF.

This rearrangement joins TRBV27 to TRBJ2-7; tentatively, D is TRBD2 (7 bases). The length of the CDR3 is 15 residues. The germline gives CDR1 MNHEY, CDR2 SMNVEV (reference sequence). Trimming removed 3 bases from V and 6 bases from J, with 18 bases in between. Here the CDR3 reads CASSLGGGQLTEQYF. The CDR3, as DNA: TGTGCCAGCAGTTTGGGGGGGGGCCAGTTAACCGAGCAGTACTTC.